This T cell receptor beta chain was identified in a study of sequential checkpoint blockade in melanoma (dated by TCRdb to the late 2010s). As for the study more broadly: Patients were assigned by 1:1 randomization to either first-line nivolumab followed by ipilimumab (arm A) or ipilimumab followed by nivolumab (arm B). Both trial sequences were followed by maintenance nivolumab. Beyond this particular receptor, the publication reports: The response-prediction model combining TCR metrics and mutation burden needs validation in larger, independent patient cohorts.

TCRbeta CDR3 regions were immunosequenced from genomic DNA with the immunoSEQ Assay. Before high-throughput sequencing, the genomic DNA was amplified using bias-controlled multiplex PCR. The source study handled its data this way. To quantify the absolute abundance of each unique TCRbeta CDR3 region, the sequences were collapsed and filtered. Clonality was defined as 1 minus Pielou's evenness and was calculated using productive rearrangements only. Clones with significantly greater frequencies in on-treatment versus baseline samples were identified using a previously published method. The clones in this table, taken by TCRdb from immuneACCESS, are in-frame only. Not every clone is retained; where verified, under half of the shortfall comes from an unresolved V gene, and the cause of the rest is unknown. Clone size and V and J calls were adopted from that table, with D and trimming inferred from the DNA. Across this sample there are 35,000 to 40,000 clones, with roughly 89% seen only once. The ten largest clones represent around 12% of the sample.

CDR1 and CDR2 are drawn from the germline V gene: MDHEN, SYDVKM. Ends included, the CDR3 has 14 residues. Taken with the paper, the label for treatment or condition translates to: randomized to nivolumab then ipilimumab (arm A) or the reverse (arm B). Prior DNA-damaging chemotherapy had not been received by any trial patient. On a FACS Aria II flow cytometer, live CD3+CD8+ cells that were negative for CD19 and CD56 were sorted from thawed PBMCs. The samples were obtained from melanoma patients enrolled in CheckMate 064, an open-label, randomized phase II trial testing sequential checkpoint blockade. Peripheral blood mononuclear cells were collected by leukapheresis, purified with Ficoll-Paque, and frozen in human serum with around 10% DMSO. Immediately after sorting, the purity of the sorted blood CD3+CD8+ cells was confirmed to be >98%, and DNA was then extracted. With respect to this clone: Its antigen is still unknown. Without the conserved terminal phenylalanine or tryptophan, this CDR3 likely stems from a read error. The limits of the CDR3 on the DNA are not certain, so only TCRdb's listed CDR3 is given.

This clonotype was sampled from a human donor with melanoma. In this chain, TRBV28 is recombined with TRBJ2-2; TRBD2 is taken as the D call from the table, unchecked against the DNA. The specimen comprised CD8+ T cells sorted from blood (inferred from file names), sampled from a patient given nivolumab and ipilimumab in sequence. The CDR3 in this case is CASSLRPSGGPVLV.